This T cell receptor beta chain was documented in a study of blood T cell repertoires in COVID-19. The CDR3 is 16 residues long. J was trimmed by 1 base and V by 4 bases; bases with no gene match: 6. The germline V gene encodes CDR1 SGHTA and CDR2 FQGNSA. Study processing details: Reference gene primers were amplified, and this amplification served to estimate nucleated cell counts. The data were produced by immunoSEQ multiplex PCR, yet TCRdb's version contains in-frame clones alone and is incomplete. V, J and clone size were drawn from that table, and D and trimming were deduced from the DNA. The sample consists of 39,000 or so clones, roughly 87% of them appearing once.

This TCR derives from a human donor in a cohort sampled during active COVID-19. This rearrangement joins TRBV7-2 to TRBJ2-5, with 10 bases lining up with TRBD2. Sequenced: peripheral blood. The CDR3 loop is CASSSPIAGGQETQYF. The CDR3 DNA reads TGTGCCAGCAGCTCGCCTATAGCGGGGGGCCAAGAGACCCAGTACTTC.